The clone carrying this T cell receptor (beta chain) occurred a few times. This specimen comes from a study of identical twins. A single record per CDR3 protein comes from TCRdb applying MiXCR to the 5' RACE reads. Counted here are roughly 690,000 distinct CDR3 sequences, around 20% occurring once; the ten biggest clones make up around 4.4%. This CDR3 contains 15 residues. The V segment lost 0 bases and the J segment 6 bases; nucleotides outside the gene matches: 2. These data also formed part of another study, on T cells expressing NK-cell markers. That work adds: Of the CD8+ T cells in 5 to 7 donors, roughly 1.0-7.5% belonged to dominant NKG2C+ clonotypes. Four donors showed these clonotypes also leading the CD3+CD56-NKG2C+ fraction.

The receptor's source is a woman aged 18-29 years in good health. Specimen: PBMCs. The V gene is TRBV12-3 or TRBV12-4, the J gene TRBJ2-2; 9 positions match TRBD2. CDR3: CASSLAGLAPGELFF. In DNA, the CDR3 is TGTGCCAGCAGTTTAGCAGGACTAGCGCCCGGGGAGCTGTTTTTT.